This note documents a single TCR beta chain sequence. Its matching antigen is unknown. V shed 4 bases, J shed 6 bases, and the junction held 12 bases outside the gene matches. Germline-derived CDR1 and CDR2 are MNHEY and SMNVEV (reference sequence). CDR3 length: 15 amino acids. The PCR contained 60 Vbeta and 13 Jbeta primers. Data came from immunoSEQ multiplex PCR; TCRdb stores just in-frame clones and leaves some out. The data show about 130,000 clones, with roughly 75% seen just once and more than 3% held by the top ten. This entry comes from a study of cytomegalovirus exposure and HLA in healthy donors. General observations from the study: The majority of TCR sequences were rare, yet some public TCRs appeared in many donors. A later analysis found common viral pathogens apparently linked to several of the most significant clusters. The listing of some 170 TCR beta chains classed them as cytomegalovirus-associated. Later analysis found that TCR beta chains associated with HLA were more clonally expanded than other, equally common chains.

The receptor comes from a woman aged 45-60 years in good health and CMV-seronegative. Sequencing was done on a sample of PBMCs. The V call is TRBV27, the J call TRBJ2-7; 7 nucleotides agree with TRBD1. The chain's CDR3 is CASSSQNLRDSEQYF. CDR3 sequence (DNA): TGTGCCAGCAGTTCACAAAATCTCAGGGACAGCGAGCAGTACTTC.